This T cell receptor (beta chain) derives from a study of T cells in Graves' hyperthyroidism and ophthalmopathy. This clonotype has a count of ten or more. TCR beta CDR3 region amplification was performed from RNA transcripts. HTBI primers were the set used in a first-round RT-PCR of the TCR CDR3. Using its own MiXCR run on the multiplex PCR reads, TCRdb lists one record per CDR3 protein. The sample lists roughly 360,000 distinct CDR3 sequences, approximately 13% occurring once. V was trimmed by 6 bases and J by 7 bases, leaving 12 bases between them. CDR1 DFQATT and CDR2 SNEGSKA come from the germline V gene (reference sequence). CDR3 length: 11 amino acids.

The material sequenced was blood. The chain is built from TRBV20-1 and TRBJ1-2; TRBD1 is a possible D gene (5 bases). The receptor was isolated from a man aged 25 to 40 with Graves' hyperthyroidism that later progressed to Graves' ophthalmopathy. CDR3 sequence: CSAPYGAGYTF. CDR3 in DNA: TGCAGTGCACCGTACGGGGCTGGCTACACCTTC.